The rows below give T cell receptor beta chains drawn from one sample of a study of liver allograft versus peripheral blood T cells. TCRdb fed the reads into MiXCR, producing one record per CDR3 protein. The repertoire consists of around 4,000 distinct CDR3 sequences, with 15% to 20% occurring once and the leading ten covering around 20%. The receptors here all came from a human patient who had a liver transplant. Part of the T cells may come from the graft donor. The CDR3 runs from the conserved cysteine through the conserved F or W. The order of the fields is V gene, CDR3 protein.

>TRBV11-3
CASSLEGRGGDYGYTF
>TRBV19
CASSMDGSGTGIGLVF
>TRBV12-3/TRBV12-4
CASSFGAARTYEQYF
>TRBV7-2
CASSLVGGADQPQHF
>TRBV12-3/TRBV12-4
CASSLEGTRGYTF
>TRBV30
CAWSVLEGSSTF
>TRBV7-2
CASSPQQGLTGELFF
>TRBV7-9
CASSPGRALEKLFF
>TRBV15
CATSRNQGANEKLFF
>TRBV29-1
CSVEGEGLGGYTF
>TRBV2
CASSADGNYGYTF
>TRBV12-3/TRBV12-4
CASSLRDTNQPQHF
>TRBV12-3/TRBV12-4
CASSLGQGQGNQPQHF
>TRBV13
CASSLATNYGYTF
>TRBV29-1
CSVSRQGTEAFF
>TRBV2
CATLIGGDGYTF